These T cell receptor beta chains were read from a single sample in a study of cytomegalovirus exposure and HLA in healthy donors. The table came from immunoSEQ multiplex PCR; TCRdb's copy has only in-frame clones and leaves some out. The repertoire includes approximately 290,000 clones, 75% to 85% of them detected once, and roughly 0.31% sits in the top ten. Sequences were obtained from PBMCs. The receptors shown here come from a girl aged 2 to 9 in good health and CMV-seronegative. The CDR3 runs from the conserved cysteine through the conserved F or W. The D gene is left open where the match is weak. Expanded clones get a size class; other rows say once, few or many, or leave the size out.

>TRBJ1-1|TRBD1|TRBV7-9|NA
TGTGCCAGCAGCTTAGAGGTAGGGGGCAAAGAAGCTTTCTTT
CASSLEVGGKEAFF
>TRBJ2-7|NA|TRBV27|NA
TGTGCCAGCCGTCCTAACCGGGGCTACGAGCAGTACTTC
CASRPNRGYEQYF
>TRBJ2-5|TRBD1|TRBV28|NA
TGTGCCAGCAGTTCCCCCCAGACAGGGGGCGGGGAGACCCAGTACTTC
CASSSPQTGGGETQYF
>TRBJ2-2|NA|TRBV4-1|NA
TGCGCCAGCAGCGCAAGGACAGACTTCACCGGGGAGCTGTTTTTT
CASSARTDFTGELFF
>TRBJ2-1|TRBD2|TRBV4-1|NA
TGCGCCAGCAGCGCTAGCGGGAGTTGGGGCAATGAGCAGTTCTTC
CASSASGSWGNEQFF
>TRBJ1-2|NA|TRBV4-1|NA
TGCGCCAGCAGCCAAGGTCAACTTGGCTATGGCTACACCTTC
CASSQGQLGYGYTF
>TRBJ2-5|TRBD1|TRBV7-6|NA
TGTGCCAGCAGCCCCCAGGGGGAAGGGTGGGAGACCCAGTACTTC
CASSPQGEGWETQYF
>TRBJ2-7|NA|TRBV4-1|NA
TGCGCCAGCAGCCAAGTTCCGGGAGCGGTGGGGCAGTACTTC
CASSQVPGAVGQYF
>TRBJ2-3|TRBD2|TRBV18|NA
TGTGCCAGCTCACCGGGTCTAGCGGGCACAGATACGCAGTATTTT
CASSPGLAGTDTQYF
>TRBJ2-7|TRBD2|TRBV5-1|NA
TGCGCCAGCAGCTCTTTCGGGGGGACCTCCTACGAGCAGTACTTC
CASSSFGGTSYEQYF
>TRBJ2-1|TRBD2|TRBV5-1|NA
TGCGCCAGCAGCTTGTGGGATAGCGGGAGATACAATGAGCAGTTCTTC
CASSLWDSGRYNEQFF
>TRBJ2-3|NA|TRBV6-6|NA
TGTGCCAGCAGTTACGGGCAGGTGGGCACAGATACGCAGTATTTT
CASSYGQVGTDTQYF
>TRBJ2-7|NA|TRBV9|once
TGTGCCAGCAGCCTAAGTGCGGGGACCACCTACGAGCAGTACTTC
CASSLSAGTTYEQYF
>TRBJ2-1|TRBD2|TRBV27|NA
TGTGCTTCGAGGAGCGGGAGAGTTAGGAATGAGCAGTTCTTC
CASRSGRVRNEQFF
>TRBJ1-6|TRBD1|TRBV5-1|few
TGCGCCAGCCGATGGGGACAGGGAAATGGTAATTCACCCCTCCACTTT
CASRWGQGNGNSPLHF
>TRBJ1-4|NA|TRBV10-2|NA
TGCGCCAGCAGTGGCCAGGCAGGACTTAATGAAAAACTGTTTTTT
CASSGQAGLNEKLFF
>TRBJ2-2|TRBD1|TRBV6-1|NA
TGTGCCAGCAGTGAAATGGGACAGGTCGGGGAGCTGTTTTTT
CASSEMGQVGELFF
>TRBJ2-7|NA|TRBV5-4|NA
TGTGCCAGCAGCTCTTTCGGGTCGACCCCTGGGGGGGAGCAGTACTTC
CASSSFGSTPGGEQYF